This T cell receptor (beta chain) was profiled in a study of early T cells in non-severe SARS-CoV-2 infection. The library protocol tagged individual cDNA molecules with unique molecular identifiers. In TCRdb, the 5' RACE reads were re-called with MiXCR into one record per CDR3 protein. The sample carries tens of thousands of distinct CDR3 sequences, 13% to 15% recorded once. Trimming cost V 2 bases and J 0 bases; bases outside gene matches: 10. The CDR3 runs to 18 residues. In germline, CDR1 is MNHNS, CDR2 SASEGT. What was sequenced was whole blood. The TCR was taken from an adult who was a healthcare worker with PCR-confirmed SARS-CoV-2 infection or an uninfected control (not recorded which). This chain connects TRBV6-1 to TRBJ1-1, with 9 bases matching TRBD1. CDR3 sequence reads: CASSEPFKGQGVNTEAFF. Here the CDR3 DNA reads TGTGCCAGCAGTGAACCCTTTAAGGGACAGGGTGTGAACACTGAAGCTTTCTTT.